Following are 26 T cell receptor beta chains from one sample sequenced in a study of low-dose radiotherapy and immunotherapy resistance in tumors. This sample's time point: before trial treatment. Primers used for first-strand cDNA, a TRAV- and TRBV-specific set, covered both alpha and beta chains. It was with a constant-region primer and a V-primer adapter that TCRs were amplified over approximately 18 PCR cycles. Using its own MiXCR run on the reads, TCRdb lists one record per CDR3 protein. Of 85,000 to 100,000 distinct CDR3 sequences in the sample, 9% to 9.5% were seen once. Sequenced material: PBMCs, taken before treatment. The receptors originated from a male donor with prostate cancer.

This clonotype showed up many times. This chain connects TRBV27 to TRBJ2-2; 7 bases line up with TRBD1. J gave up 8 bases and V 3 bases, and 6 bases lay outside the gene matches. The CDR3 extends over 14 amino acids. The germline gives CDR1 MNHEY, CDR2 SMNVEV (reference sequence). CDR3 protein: CASSFLLTGGELFF. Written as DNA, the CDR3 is TGTGCCAGCAGTTTCCTTTTGACAGGGGGGGAGCTGTTTTTT.

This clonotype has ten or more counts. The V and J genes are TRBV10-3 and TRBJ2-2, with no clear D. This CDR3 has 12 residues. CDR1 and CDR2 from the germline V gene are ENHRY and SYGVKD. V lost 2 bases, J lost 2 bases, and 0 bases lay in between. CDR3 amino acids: CAISENTGELFF. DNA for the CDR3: TGTGCCATCAGTGAGAACACCGGGGAGCTGTTTTTT.

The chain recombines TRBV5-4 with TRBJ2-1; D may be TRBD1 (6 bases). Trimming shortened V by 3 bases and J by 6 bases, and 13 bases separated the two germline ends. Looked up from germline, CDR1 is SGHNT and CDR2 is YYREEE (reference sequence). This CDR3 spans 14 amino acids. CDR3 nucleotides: TGTGCCAGCAGCTCAGCCGGGACAACCAATGAGCAGTTCTTC. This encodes CASSSAGTTNEQFF.

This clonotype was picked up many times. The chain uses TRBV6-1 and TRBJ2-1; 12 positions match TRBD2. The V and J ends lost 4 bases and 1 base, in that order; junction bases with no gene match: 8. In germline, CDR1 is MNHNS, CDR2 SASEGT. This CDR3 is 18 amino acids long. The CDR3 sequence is CASSARTSGVGSYNEQFF. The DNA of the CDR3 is TGTGCCAGCAGTGCCAGGACTAGCGGGGTCGGGTCCTACAATGAGCAGTTCTTC.

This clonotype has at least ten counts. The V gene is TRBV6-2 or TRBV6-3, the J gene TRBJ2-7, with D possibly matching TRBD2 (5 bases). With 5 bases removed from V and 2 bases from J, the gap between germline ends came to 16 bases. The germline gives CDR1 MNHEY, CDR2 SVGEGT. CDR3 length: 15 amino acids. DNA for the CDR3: TGTGCCAGCAGTGAACAGAGCGAGCGGACCTACGAGCAGTACTTC. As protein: CASSEQSERTYEQYF.

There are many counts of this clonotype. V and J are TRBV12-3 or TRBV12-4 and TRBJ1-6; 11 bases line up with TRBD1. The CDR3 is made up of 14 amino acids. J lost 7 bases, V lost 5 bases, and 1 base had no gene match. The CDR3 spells CASSRDRGNSPLHF. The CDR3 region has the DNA TGTGCCAGCAGTCGGGACAGGGGGAATTCACCCCTCCACTTT.

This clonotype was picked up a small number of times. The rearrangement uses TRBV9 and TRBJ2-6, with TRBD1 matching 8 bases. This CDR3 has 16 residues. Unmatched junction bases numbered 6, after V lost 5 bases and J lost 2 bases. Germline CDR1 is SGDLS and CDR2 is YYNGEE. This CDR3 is CASRASDRAGANVLTF. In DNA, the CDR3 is TGTGCCAGCAGAGCTTCGGACAGGGCTGGGGCCAACGTCCTGACTTTC. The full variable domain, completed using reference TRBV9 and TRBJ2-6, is DSGVTQTPKHLITATGQRVTLRCSPRSGDLSVYWYQQSLDQGLQFLIQYYNGEERAKGNILERFSAQQFPDLHSELNLSSLELGDSALYFCASRASDRAGANVLTFGAGSRLTVL.

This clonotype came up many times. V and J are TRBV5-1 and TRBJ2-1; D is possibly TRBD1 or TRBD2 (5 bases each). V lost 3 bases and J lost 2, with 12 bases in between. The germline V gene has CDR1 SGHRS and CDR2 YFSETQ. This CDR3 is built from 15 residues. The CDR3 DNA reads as TGCGCCAGCAGCTGGGGGTCAGGGCCCTACAATGAGCAGTTCTTC. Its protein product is CASSWGSGPYNEQFF.

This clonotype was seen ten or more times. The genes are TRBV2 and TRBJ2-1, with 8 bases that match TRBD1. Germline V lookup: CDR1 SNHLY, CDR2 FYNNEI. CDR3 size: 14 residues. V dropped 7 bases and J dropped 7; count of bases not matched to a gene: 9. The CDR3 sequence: CASKGGTGLNEQFF. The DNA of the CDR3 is TGTGCCAGCAAAGGCGGGACAGGTTTAAATGAGCAGTTCTTC.

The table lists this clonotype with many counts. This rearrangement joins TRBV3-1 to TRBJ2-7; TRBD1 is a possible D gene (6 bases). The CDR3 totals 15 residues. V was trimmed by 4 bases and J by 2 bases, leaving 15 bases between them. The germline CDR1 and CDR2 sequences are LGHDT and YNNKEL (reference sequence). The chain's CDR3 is CASSRLGQRPYEQYF. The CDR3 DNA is TGTGCCAGCAGCCGTCTTGGACAGAGACCCTACGAGCAGTACTTC.

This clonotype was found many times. The CDR3: CASSQNRGLTGELFF. The DNA of the CDR3 is TGTGCCAGCAGCCAGAACAGGGGGCTGACCGGGGAGCTGTTTTTT. The chain uses TRBV6-2 or TRBV6-3 and TRBJ2-2; 9 bases align to TRBD1. Germline CDR1 MNHEY, CDR2 SVGEGT. The CDR3 runs to 15 residues. With V trimmed by 6 bases and J by 5 bases, 7 bases remained unmatched.

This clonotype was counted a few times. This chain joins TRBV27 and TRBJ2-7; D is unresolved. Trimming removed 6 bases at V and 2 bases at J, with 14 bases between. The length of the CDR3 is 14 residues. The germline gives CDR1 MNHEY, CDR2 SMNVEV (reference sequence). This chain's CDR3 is CASSLAVLAYEQYF. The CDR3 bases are TGTGCCAGCAGCCTCGCGGTGCTAGCCTACGAGCAGTACTTC.

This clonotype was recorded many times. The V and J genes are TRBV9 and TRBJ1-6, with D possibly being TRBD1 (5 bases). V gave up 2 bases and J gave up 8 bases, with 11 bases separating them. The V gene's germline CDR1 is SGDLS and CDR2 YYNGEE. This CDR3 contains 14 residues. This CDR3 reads CASSVQGGDSPLHF. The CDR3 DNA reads TGTGCCAGCAGCGTTCAGGGCGGGGATTCACCCCTCCACTTT.

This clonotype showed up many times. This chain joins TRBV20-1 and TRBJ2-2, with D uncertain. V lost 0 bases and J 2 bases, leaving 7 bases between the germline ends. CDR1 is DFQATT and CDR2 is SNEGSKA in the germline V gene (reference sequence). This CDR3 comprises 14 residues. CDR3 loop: CSAREVGNTGELFF. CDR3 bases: TGCAGTGCTAGAGAGGTGGGAAACACCGGGGAGCTGTTTTTT.

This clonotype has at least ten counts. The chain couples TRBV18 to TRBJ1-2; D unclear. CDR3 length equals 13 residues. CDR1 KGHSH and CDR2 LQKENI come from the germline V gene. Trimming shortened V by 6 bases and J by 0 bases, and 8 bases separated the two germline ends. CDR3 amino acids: CASSSAPNYGYTF. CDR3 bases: TGTGCCAGCTCTTCAGCCCCTAACTATGGCTACACCTTC.

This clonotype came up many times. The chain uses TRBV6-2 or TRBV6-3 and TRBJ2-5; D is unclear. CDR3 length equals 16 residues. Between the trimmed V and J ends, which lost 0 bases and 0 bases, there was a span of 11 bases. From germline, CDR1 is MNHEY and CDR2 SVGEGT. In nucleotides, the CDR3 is TGTGCCAGCAGTTACTCCCAGGCCATGTACCAAGAGACCCAGTACTTC. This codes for CASSYSQAMYQETQYF.

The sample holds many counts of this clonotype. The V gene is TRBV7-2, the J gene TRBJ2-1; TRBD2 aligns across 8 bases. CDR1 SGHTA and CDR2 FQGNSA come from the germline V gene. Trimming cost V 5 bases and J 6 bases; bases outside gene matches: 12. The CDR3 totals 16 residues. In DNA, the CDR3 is TGTGCCAGCAGCCCTTCCGGGAGGGCCCTTGGCAATGAGCAGTTCTTC. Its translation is CASSPSGRALGNEQFF. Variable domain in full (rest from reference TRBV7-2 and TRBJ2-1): GAGVSQSPSNKVTEKGKDVELRCDPISGHTALYWYRQSLGQGLEFLIYFQGNSAPDKSGLPSDRFSAERTGGSVSTLTIQRTQQEDSAVYLCASSPSGRALGNEQFFGPGTRLTVL.

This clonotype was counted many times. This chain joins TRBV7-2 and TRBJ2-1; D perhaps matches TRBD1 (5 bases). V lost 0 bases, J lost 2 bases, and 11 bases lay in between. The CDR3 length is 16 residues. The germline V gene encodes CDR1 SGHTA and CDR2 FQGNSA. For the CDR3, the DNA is TGTGCCAGCAGCTTAGCATCTGCGACAGCCTACAATGAGCAGTTCTTC. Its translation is CASSLASATAYNEQFF.

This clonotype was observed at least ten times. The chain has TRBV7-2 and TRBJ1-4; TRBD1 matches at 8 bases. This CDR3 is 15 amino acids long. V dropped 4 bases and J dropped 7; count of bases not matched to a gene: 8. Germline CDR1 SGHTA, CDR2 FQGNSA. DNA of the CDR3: TGTGCCAGCAGCTCCTCAGGGGGCGCTTTTGAAAAACTGTTTTTT. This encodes CASSSSGGAFEKLFF. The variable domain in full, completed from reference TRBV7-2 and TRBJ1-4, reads GAGVSQSPSNKVTEKGKDVELRCDPISGHTALYWYRQSLGQGLEFLIYFQGNSAPDKSGLPSDRFSAERTGGSVSTLTIQRTQQEDSAVYLCASSSSGGAFEKLFFGSGTQLSVL.

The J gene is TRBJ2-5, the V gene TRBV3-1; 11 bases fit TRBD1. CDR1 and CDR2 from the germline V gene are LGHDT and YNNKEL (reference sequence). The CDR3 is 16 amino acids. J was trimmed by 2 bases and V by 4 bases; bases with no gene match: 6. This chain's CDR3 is CASSPGQGAPQETQYF. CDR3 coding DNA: TGTGCCAGCAGCCCCGGACAGGGGGCCCCTCAAGAGACCCAGTACTTC.

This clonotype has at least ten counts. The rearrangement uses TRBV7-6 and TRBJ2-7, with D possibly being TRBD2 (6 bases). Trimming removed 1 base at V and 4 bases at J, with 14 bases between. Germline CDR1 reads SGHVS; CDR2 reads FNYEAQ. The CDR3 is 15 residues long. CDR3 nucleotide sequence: TGTGCCAGCAGCTTAGACGGCCTAGCGTCGTACGAGCAGTACTTC. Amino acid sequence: CASSLDGLASYEQYF.

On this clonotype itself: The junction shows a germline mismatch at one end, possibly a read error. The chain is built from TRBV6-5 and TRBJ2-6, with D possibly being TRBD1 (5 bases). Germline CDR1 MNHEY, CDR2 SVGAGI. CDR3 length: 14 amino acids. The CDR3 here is CASSLGSGANVLAF. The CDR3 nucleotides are TGTGCCAGCAGCCTCGGCTCTGGGGCCAACGTCCTGGCTTTC.

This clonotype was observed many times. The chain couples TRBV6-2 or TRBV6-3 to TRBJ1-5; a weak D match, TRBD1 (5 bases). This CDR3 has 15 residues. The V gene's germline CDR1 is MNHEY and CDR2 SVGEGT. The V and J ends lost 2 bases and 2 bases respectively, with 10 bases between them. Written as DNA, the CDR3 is TGTGCCAGCAGTTACGTGGGGACGGGCAATCAGCCCCAGCATTTT. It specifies CASSYVGTGNQPQHF.

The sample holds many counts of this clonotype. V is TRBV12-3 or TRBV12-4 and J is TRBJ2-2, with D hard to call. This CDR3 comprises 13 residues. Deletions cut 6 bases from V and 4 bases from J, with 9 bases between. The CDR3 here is CASSQVVTGELFF. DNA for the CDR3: TGTGCCAGCAGCCAGGTCGTCACCGGGGAGCTGTTTTTT.

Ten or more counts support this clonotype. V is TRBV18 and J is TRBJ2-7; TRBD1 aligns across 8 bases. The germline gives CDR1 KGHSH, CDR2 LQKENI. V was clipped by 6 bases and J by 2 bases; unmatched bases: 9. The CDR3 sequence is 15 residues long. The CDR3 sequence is CASSQVGQGAYEQYF. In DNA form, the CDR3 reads TGTGCCAGCTCCCAAGTAGGACAGGGCGCCTACGAGCAGTACTTC.

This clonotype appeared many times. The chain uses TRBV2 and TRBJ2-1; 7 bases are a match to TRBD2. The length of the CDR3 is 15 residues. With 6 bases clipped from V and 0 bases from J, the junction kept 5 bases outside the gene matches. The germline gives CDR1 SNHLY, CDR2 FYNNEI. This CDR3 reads CASRELATSYNEQFF. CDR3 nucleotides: TGTGCCAGCAGGGAACTAGCGACCTCCTACAATGAGCAGTTCTTC.